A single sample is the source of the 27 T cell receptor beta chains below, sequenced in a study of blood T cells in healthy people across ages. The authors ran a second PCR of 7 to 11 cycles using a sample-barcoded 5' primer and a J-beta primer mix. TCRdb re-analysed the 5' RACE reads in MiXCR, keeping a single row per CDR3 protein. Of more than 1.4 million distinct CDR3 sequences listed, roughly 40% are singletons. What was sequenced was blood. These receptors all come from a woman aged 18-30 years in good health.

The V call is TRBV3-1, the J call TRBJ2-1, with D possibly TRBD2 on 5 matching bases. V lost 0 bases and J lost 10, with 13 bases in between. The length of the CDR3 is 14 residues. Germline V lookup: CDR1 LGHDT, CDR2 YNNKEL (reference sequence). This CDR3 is CASSQDTRGSEQFF. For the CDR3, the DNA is TGTGCCAGCAGCCAAGATACACGAGGGAGCGAGCAGTTCTTC.

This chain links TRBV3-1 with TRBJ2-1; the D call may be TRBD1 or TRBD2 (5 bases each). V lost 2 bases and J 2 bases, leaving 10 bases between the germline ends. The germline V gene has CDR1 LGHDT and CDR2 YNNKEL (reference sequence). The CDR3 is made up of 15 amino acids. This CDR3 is CASSQFLGPYNEQFF. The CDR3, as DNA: TGTGCCAGCAGCCAATTCTTGGGACCCTACAATGAGCAGTTCTTC.

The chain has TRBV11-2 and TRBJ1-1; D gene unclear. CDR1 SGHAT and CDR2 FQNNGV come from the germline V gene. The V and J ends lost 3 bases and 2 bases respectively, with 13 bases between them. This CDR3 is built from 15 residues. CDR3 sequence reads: CASSFGGGDNTEAFF. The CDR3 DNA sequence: TGTGCCAGCAGCTTCGGAGGTGGTGACAACACTGAAGCTTTCTTT.

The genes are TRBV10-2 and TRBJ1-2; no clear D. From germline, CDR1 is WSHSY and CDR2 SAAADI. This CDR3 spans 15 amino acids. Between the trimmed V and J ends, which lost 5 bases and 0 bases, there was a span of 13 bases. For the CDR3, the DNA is TGCGCCAGCAGTCAGACACACCAATCTAACTATGGCTACACCTTC. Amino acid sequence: CASSQTHQSNYGYTF.

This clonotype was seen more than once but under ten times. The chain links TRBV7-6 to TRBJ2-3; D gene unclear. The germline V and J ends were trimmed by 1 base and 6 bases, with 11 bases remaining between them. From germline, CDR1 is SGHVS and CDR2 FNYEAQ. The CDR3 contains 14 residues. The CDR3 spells CASSLGLKGDTQYF. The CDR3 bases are TGTGCCAGCAGCTTAGGACTGAAAGGGGATACGCAGTATTTT. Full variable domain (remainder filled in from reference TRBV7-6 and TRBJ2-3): GAGVSQSPRYKVTKRGQDVALRCDPISGHVSLYWYRQALGQGPEFLTYFNYEAQQDKSGLPNDRFSAERPEGSISTLTIQRTEQRDSAMYRCASSLGLKGDTQYFGPGTRLTVL.

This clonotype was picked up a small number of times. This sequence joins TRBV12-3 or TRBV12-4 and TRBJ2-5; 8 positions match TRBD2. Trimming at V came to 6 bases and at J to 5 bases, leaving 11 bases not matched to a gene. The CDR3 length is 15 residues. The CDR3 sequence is CASSVRAGESETQYF. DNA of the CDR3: TGTGCCAGCAGCGTCCGAGCGGGAGAGAGCGAGACCCAGTACTTC.

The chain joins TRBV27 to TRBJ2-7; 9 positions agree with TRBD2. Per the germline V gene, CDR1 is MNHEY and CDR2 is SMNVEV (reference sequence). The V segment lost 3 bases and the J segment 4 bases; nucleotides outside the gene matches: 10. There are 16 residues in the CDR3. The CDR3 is CASSFLSGGGAYEQYF. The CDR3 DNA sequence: TGTGCCAGCAGTTTCCTTTCTGGCGGGGGGGCTTACGAGCAGTACTTC.

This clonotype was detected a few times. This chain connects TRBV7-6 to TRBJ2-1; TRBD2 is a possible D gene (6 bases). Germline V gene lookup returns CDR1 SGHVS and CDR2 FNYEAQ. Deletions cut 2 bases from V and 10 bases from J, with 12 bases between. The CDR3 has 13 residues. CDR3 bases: TGTGCCAGCAGCTTAACCCCTCGGGGGGAGCAGTTCTTC. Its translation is CASSLTPRGEQFF.

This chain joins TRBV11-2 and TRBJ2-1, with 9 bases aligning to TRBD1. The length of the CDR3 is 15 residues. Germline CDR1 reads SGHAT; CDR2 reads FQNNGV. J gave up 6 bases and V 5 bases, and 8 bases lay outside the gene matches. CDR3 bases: TGTGCCAGCAGCCCCCGGGACAGGGTTCCCAATGAGCAGTTCTTC. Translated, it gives CASSPRDRVPNEQFF.

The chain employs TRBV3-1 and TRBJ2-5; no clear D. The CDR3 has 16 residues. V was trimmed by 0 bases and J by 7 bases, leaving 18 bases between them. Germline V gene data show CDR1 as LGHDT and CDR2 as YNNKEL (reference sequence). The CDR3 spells CASSQEGPGILATQYF. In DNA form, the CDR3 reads TGTGCCAGCAGCCAAGAGGGCCCTGGAATTTTGGCGACCCAGTACTTC.

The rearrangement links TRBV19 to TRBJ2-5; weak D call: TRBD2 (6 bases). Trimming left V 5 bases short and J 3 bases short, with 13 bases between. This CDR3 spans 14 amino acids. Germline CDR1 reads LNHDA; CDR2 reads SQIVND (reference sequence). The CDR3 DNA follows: TGTGCCAGTAGTGCCCCCGGGACTGAAGAGACCCAGTACTTC. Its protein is CASSAPGTEETQYF.

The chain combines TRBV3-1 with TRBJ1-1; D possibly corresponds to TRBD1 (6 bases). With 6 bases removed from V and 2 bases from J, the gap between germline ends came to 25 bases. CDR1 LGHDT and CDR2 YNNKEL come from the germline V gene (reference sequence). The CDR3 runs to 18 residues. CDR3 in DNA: TGTGCCAGCAGTCATTACCCGTCACAGGGAGAGGTAAACACTGAAGCTTTCTTT. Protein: CASSHYPSQGEVNTEAFF.

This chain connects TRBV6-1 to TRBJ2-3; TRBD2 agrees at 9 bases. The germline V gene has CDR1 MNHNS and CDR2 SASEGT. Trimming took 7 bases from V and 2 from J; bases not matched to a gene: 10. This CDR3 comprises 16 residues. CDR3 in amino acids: CASNVPTSGYTDTQYF. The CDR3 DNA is TGTGCCAGCAATGTCCCGACTAGCGGTTACACAGATACGCAGTATTTT.

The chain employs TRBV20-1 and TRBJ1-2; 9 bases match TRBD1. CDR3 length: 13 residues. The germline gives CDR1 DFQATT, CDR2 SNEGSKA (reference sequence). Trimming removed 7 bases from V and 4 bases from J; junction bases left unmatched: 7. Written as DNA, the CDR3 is TGCAGTGGCCCGGGACAGGGTAGCTATGGCTACACCTTC. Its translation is CSGPGQGSYGYTF.

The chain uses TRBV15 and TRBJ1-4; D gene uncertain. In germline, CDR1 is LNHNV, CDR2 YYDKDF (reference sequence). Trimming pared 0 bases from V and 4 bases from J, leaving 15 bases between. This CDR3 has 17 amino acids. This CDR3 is CATSRDVLTARNEKLFF. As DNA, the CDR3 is TGTGCCACCAGCAGAGATGTGTTAACGGCACGTAATGAAAAACTGTTTTTT. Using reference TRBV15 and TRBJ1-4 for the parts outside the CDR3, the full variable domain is DAMVIQNPRYQVTQFGKPVTLSCSQTLNHNVMYWYQQKSSQAPKLLFHYYDKDFNNEADTPDNFQSRRPNTSFCFLDIRSPGLGDTAMYLCATSRDVLTARNEKLFFGSGTQLSVL.

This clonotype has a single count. CDR3 DNA: TGCAGTGCTAGAGATCGCAGGGGGACAGTGAACACTGAAGCTTTCTTT. Translating it yields CSARDRRGTVNTEAFF. The chain carries TRBV20-1 and TRBJ1-1; TRBD1 matches 7 bases. The CDR3 loop spans 16 amino acids. Trimming took 0 bases from V and 0 from J; bases not matched to a gene: 7. Germline values: CDR1 DFQATT, CDR2 SNEGSKA (reference sequence).

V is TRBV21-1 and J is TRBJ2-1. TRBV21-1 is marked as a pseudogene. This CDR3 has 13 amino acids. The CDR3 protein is CARGQGSYNEQFF. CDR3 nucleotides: TGTGCCAGAGGACAGGGCTCCTACAATGAGCAGTTCTTC.

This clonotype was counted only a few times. The CDR3 spells CASSPLFPGELFF. Here the CDR3 DNA reads TGTGCCAGCAGCCCCTTGTTCCCCGGGGAGCTGTTTTTT. The V gene is TRBV7-2, the J gene TRBJ2-2; D is unclear. V lost 5 bases and J lost 6, with 10 bases in between. CDR1 is SGHTA and CDR2 is FQGNSA in the germline V gene. CDR3 size: 13 residues.

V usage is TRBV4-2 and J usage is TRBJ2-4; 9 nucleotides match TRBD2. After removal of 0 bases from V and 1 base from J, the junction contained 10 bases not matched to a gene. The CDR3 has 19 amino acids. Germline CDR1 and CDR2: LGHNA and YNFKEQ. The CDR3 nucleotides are TGTGCCAGCAGCCAAGAATGGGGAGTAGCGGGAGTGGCCAAAAACATTCAGTACTTC. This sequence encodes CASSQEWGVAGVAKNIQYF.

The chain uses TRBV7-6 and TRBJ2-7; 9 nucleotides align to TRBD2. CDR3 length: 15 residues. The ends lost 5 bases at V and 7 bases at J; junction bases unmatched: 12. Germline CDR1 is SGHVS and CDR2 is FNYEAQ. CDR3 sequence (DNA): TGTGCCAGCAGCGGAGCGGGGGGTCAGTACAATGAGCAGTACTTC. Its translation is CASSGAGGQYNEQYF. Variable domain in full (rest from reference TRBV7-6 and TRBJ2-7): GAGVSQSPRYKVTKRGQDVALRCDPISGHVSLYWYRQALGQGPEFLTYFNYEAQQDKSGLPNDRFSAERPEGSISTLTIQRTEQRDSAMYRCASSGAGGQYNEQYFGPGTRLTVT.

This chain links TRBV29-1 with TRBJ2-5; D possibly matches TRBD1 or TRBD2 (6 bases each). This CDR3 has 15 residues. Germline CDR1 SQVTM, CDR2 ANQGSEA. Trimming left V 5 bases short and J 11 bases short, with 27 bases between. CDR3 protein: CSVSRGAGHQLGQYF. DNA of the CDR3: TGCAGCGTTTCACGAGGGGCGGGACACCAGTTGGGGCAGTACTTC.

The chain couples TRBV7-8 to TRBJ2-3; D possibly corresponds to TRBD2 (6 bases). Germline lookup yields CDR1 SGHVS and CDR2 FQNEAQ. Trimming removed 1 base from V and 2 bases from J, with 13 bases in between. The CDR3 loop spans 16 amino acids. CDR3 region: CASSLVAGSPTDTQYF. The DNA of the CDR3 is TGTGCCAGCAGCTTAGTCGCGGGGAGTCCCACAGATACGCAGTATTTT.

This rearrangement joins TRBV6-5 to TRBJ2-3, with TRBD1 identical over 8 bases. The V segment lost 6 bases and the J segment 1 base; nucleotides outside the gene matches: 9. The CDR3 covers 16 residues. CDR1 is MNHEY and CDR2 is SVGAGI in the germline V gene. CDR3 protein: CASSTYRTGRTDTQYF. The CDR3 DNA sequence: TGTGCCAGCAGCACCTACCGGACAGGGCGCACAGATACGCAGTATTTT.

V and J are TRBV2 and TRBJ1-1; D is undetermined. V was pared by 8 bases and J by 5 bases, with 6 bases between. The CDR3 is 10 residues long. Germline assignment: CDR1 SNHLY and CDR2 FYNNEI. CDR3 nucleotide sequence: TGTGCCAGCCGTTTAACTGAAGCTTTCTTT. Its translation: CASRLTEAFF.

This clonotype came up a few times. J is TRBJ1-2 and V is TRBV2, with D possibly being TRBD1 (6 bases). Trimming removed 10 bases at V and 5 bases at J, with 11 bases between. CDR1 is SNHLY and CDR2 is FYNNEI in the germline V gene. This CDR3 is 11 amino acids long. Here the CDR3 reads CATWGAYGYTF. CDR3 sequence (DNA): TGTGCCACCTGGGGGGCGTATGGCTACACCTTC.

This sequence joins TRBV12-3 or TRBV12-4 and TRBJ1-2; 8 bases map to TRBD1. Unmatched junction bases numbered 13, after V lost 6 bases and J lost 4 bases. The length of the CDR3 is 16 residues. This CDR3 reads CASSRGQGLLPYGYTF. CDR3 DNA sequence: TGTGCCAGCAGCCGCGGACAGGGATTACTCCCCTATGGCTACACCTTC.

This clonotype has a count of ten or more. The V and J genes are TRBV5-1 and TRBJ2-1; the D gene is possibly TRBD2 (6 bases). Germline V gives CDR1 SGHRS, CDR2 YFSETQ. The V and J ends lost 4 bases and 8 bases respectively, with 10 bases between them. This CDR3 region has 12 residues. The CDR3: CASSRESYEQFF. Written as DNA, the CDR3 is TGCGCCAGCAGCCGGGAGAGCTATGAGCAGTTCTTC.